Detailed here is one T cell receptor beta chain. The germline V gene encodes CDR1 SQVTM and CDR2 ANQGSEA. The CDR3 covers 12 residues. V lost 4 bases and J lost 9, with 13 bases in between. As every portion of the isolated RNA was reverse transcribed, the sequencing read expressed TCRB transcripts. A few million reads were obtained on average from naive, central memory and regulatory T cell samples. Sequencing used immunoSEQ multiplex PCR; TCRdb keeps in-frame clones, though not all of them. The repertoire holds fewer than 250,000 clones, with 9.6% as singletons. This sample was included in a study of beta chain features in type 1 diabetes. Study at large: Analysis included roughly 100 million sorted cells drawn from all samples.

The source material was naive CD4+ T cells from blood. The V and J genes are TRBV29-1 and TRBJ1-5, with D hard to call. This sequence was found in a young woman in good health. In DNA form, the CDR3 reads TGCAGCGTTGCCTCCTCCCCGGGGCCCCAGCATTTT. It specifies CSVASSPGPQHF.